These 25 T cell receptor beta chains came from one sample sequenced in a study of blood T cell repertoires in COVID-19. Clones were sequenced by immunoSEQ multiplex PCR, and TCRdb holds only the in-frame ones, with some missing. The profile shows around 450,000 clones, 70% to 90% of them singletons. Sequenced material: PBMCs or T cells enriched from blood (not recorded which). Receptors originate from a woman under 30 with acute COVID-19.

Only one count was recorded for this clone. The V call is TRBV28, the J call TRBJ1-1; 7 bases map to TRBD1. After removal of 5 bases from V and 1 base from J, the junction contained 7 bases not matched to a gene. Germline V CDR1 and CDR2: MDHEN, SYDVKM. CDR3 length equals 15 residues. This CDR3 is CASSPLPGGNTEAFF. In nucleotides, the CDR3 is TGTGCCAGCAGTCCGCTCCCAGGGGGGAACACTGAAGCTTTCTTT.

This clone has more than one count but fewer than ten. J is TRBJ1-2 and V is TRBV1; the D call in the table, TRBD1, was not verified against the DNA. TRBV1 corresponds to a pseudogene. The CDR3 has 16 amino acids. CDR3 bases: TGCACCAGCCGGTGTAACCGGGACAGGTTGTTTCGTGGCTACACCTTC. Translating it yields CTSRCNRDRLFRGYTF.

V gene TRBV28 combines with J gene TRBJ2-3, with 11 positions matching TRBD2. V lost 1 base and J lost 7; bases outside the gene matches: 4. Germline V gene data show CDR1 as MDHEN and CDR2 as SYDVKM. The CDR3 extends over 15 amino acids. The CDR3 here is CASSLSTSGGYTQYF. The CDR3 DNA follows: TGTGCCAGCAGTTTATCAACTAGCGGGGGCTATACGCAGTATTTT.

The V and J genes are TRBV19 and TRBJ2-2, with D possibly being TRBD1 (6 bases). The CDR3 runs 14 residues. V lost 0 bases, J lost 6 bases, and 8 bases lay in between. Germline values: CDR1 LNHDA, CDR2 SQIVND (reference sequence). The CDR3 region is CASSIEGAAGELFF. The DNA of the CDR3 is TGTGCCAGTAGTATAGAGGGGGCGGCCGGGGAGCTGTTTTTT.

The J gene is TRBJ2-5, the V gene TRBV10-3, with a possible D match to TRBD1 (6 bases). Trimming pared 0 bases from V and 5 bases from J, leaving 16 bases between. Germline V gene data show CDR1 as ENHRY and CDR2 as SYGVKD. CDR3 length: 16 amino acids. Here the CDR3 reads CAISESPVGAVETQYF. The DNA of the CDR3 is TGTGCCATCAGTGAGTCGCCAGTGGGGGCTGTTGAGACCCAGTACTTC.

The chain uses TRBV15 and TRBJ1-3; 9 bases match TRBD1. The V gene end was trimmed by 3 bases and the J gene end by 4 bases; junction bases not matched to a gene: 10. In germline, CDR1 is LNHNV, CDR2 YYDKDF (reference sequence). This CDR3 comprises 17 residues. The CDR3, as DNA: TGTGCCACCAGCAGGAACACAGGGGGCGCCCGGGGAAACACCATATATTTT. The encoded protein is CATSRNTGGARGNTIYF.

This clone was picked up a small number of times. The chain joins TRBV11-3 to TRBJ2-1; a weak D match, TRBD2 (5 bases). V was pared by 4 bases and J by 8 bases, with 18 bases between. The CDR3 loop spans 15 amino acids. Germline V gene lookup returns CDR1 SGHNT and CDR2 YENEEA. CDR3 amino acids: CASSSPRTGFDEQFF. CDR3 coding DNA: TGTGCCAGCAGCTCTCCTCGGACTGGATTCGATGAGCAGTTCTTC.

This clone was counted a few times. This rearrangement joins TRBV4-1 to TRBJ1-2, with 7 positions matching TRBD1. This CDR3 is built from 13 residues. V was clipped by 2 bases and J by 6 bases; unmatched bases: 3. Germline lookup yields CDR1 MGHRA and CDR2 YSYEKL. The CDR3 reads CASSQRGLDGYTF. The CDR3 coding sequence is TGCGCCAGCAGCCAAAGGGGGCTTGATGGCTACACCTTC.

About this clone itself: This CDR3 is also generated by other DNA sequences in the sample. This rearrangement joins TRBV9 to TRBJ2-7; unclear D gene. V lost 0 bases to trimming and J lost 2 bases, with 12 bases between them. The germline V gene has CDR1 SGDLS and CDR2 YYNGEE. There are 15 residues in the CDR3. Written as DNA, the CDR3 is TGTGCCAGCAGCGTAGGCGGCACGACGACCTACGAGCAGTACTTC. Its protein is CASSVGGTTTYEQYF. Full variable domain (outside the CDR3, taken from reference TRBV9 and TRBJ2-7): DSGVTQTPKHLITATGQRVTLRCSPRSGDLSVYWYQQSLDQGLQFLIQYYNGEERAKGNILERFSAQQFPDLHSELNLSSLELGDSALYFCASSVGGTTTYEQYFGPGTRLTVT.

This chain links TRBV29-1 with TRBJ1-2; D not certain. The V gene's germline CDR1 is SQVTM and CDR2 ANQGSEA. CDR3 length equals 11 residues. Trimming took off 0 bases at V and 8 bases at J, with 7 bases between the two ends. CDR3 loop: CSVEDQAGYTF. The CDR3 DNA reads TGCAGCGTTGAAGATCAGGCGGGCTACACCTTC.

This sequence joins TRBV12-3 or TRBV12-4 and TRBJ1-6; the D gene is possibly TRBD1 (6 bases). V lost 8 bases to trimming and J lost 7 bases, with 12 bases between them. This CDR3 region has 13 residues. The CDR3 region is CASGRTANSPLHF. DNA of the CDR3: TGTGCCAGCGGCAGGACAGCAAATTCACCCCTCCACTTT.

V usage is TRBV28 and J usage is TRBJ1-1; no definite D call. This CDR3 is 14 amino acids long. V was pared by 3 bases and J by 1 base, with 9 bases between. Germline assignment: CDR1 MDHEN and CDR2 SYDVKM. CDR3 nucleotide sequence: TGTGCCAGCAGTTTTACCGAAGCGAACACTGAAGCTTTCTTT. Translation: CASSFTEANTEAFF.

In nucleotides, the CDR3 is TGTGCCAGCAGCTCCCAAGGGACAGGCTTATATGGCTACACCTTC. Protein: CASSSQGTGLYGYTF. The rearrangement joins TRBV11-2 to TRBJ1-2, with 8 bases identical to TRBD1. The length of the CDR3 is 15 residues. J gave up 5 bases and V 4 bases, and 9 bases lay outside the gene matches. Per germline, CDR1 SGHAT and CDR2 FQNNGV.

This chain joins TRBV4-2 and TRBJ1-6, with 7 positions matching TRBD1. CDR1 and CDR2 from the germline V gene are LGHNA and YNFKEQ. The CDR3 consists of 15 residues. V lost 0 bases to trimming and J lost 10 bases; unmatched junction nucleotides: 6. The CDR3 sequence is CASSQDFRQGSPLHF. The CDR3 DNA follows: TGTGCCAGCAGCCAAGATTTTCGACAGGGATCACCCCTCCACTTT.

The chain combines TRBV5-1 with TRBJ1-6; weak D call: TRBD1 (5 bases). V gave up 2 bases and J gave up 11 bases, with 23 bases separating them. This CDR3 spans 17 amino acids. Germline V gives CDR1 SGHRS, CDR2 YFSETQ. CDR3 sequence reads: CASSLSLTVRPNPPLHF. The CDR3 DNA is TGCGCCAGCAGCTTATCGCTGACAGTCCGTCCCAATCCACCCCTCCACTTT.

This clone has only one observation. V is TRBV3-1 (or the pseudogene TRBV3-2) and J is TRBJ1-2; possible D gene TRBD1, 6 bases. V was shortened by 2 bases and J by 8 bases, with 21 bases between the two germline ends. Germline V gives CDR1 LGHDT, CDR2 YNNKEL (reference sequence). The CDR3 consists of 16 residues. The CDR3 coding sequence is TGTGCCAGCAGCCAATCCGTTACAGGGTTATCGGGAGGCTACACCTTC. Translated, it gives CASSQSVTGLSGGYTF.

The chain carries TRBV7-2 and TRBJ1-3; D is unclear. Between the trimmed V and J ends, which lost 3 bases and 3 bases, there was a span of 9 bases. CDR1 is SGHTA, CDR2 FQGNSA, per germline. The CDR3 consists of 14 residues. Written as DNA, the CDR3 is TGTGCCAGCAGCTTTCTCTCCGGTGGAAACACCATATATTTT. It encodes CASSFLSGGNTIYF. The full variable domain, rest sourced from reference TRBV7-2 and TRBJ1-3, is GAGVSQSPSNKVTEKGKDVELRCDPISGHTALYWYRQSLGQGLEFLIYFQGNSAPDKSGLPSDRFSAERTGGSVSTLTIQRTQQEDSAVYLCASSFLSGGNTIYFGEGSWLTVV.

CDR3 amino acids: CSATGGGYTF. The CDR3 DNA follows: TGCAGCGCAACAGGGGGTGGCTACACCTTC. The rearrangement links TRBV29-1 to TRBJ1-2, with 8 bases fitting TRBD1. Germline assignment: CDR1 SQVTM and CDR2 ANQGSEA. CDR3 length: 10 residues. Trimming at V came to 7 bases and at J to 7 bases, leaving 2 bases not matched to a gene. The whole variable domain, remainder taken from reference TRBV29-1 and TRBJ1-2, is SAVISQKPSRDICQRGTSLTIQCQVDSQVTMMFWYRQQPGQSLTLIATANQGSEATYESGFVIDKFPISRPNLTFSTLTVSNMSPEDSSIYLCSATGGGYTFGSGTRLTVV.

This chain links TRBV7-2 with TRBJ2-7; perhaps TRBD2 as D (6 bases). V gave up 1 base and J gave up 3 bases, with 10 bases separating them. CDR3 length: 14 residues. Germline lookup yields CDR1 SGHTA and CDR2 FQGNSA. CDR3 sequence: CASSLDTSLYEQYF. CDR3 bases: TGTGCCAGCAGCTTAGACACTAGCCTCTACGAGCAGTACTTC.

The genes are TRBV4-1 and TRBJ1-1; D gene unclear. V was clipped by 0 bases and J by 9 bases, with 8 bases between them. The germline CDR1 and CDR2 sequences are MGHRA and YSYEKL. The CDR3 covers 12 residues. CDR3 DNA: TGCGCCAGCAGCCAAGACGGGTTGAAAGCTTTCTTT. Its protein is CASSQDGLKAFF.

This clone has only a few counts. The chain recombines TRBV6-2 or TRBV6-3 with TRBJ1-5; 7 bases line up with TRBD1. CDR1 MNHEY and CDR2 SVGEGT come from the germline V gene. CDR3 length: 14 amino acids. The junction had 9 bases not matched to a gene; V was cut back by 6 bases and J by 7 bases. The CDR3 loop reads CASSPNRGRQPQHF. The CDR3 region has the DNA TGTGCCAGCAGCCCCAACAGGGGACGGCAGCCCCAGCATTTT.

The chain links TRBV11-3 to TRBJ2-3; TRBD2 might be the D (6 bases). This CDR3 is built from 14 residues. The germline CDR1 and CDR2 sequences are SGHNT and YENEEA. The V end lost 5 bases, the J end lost 4 bases, and 13 bases lay between the germline ends. The CDR3 reads CASSRTGVPDTQYF. DNA of the CDR3: TGTGCCAGCAGCAGGACGGGGGTTCCAGATACGCAGTATTTT.

Only a few counts were recorded for this clone. The chain carries TRBV6-5 and TRBJ1-1; 7 bases are shared with TRBD1. Unmatched junction bases numbered 10, after V lost 6 bases and J lost 6 bases. In germline, CDR1 is MNHEY, CDR2 SVGAGI. The CDR3 has 14 residues. Here the CDR3 DNA reads TGTGCCAGCAGCCAAGGGGGCGCGGGATCTGAAGCTTTCTTT. This encodes CASSQGGAGSEAFF.

The chain couples TRBV5-1 to TRBJ2-1; 11 positions agree with TRBD2. CDR3 length: 16 residues. Looked up from germline, CDR1 is SGHRS and CDR2 is YFSETQ. Trimming at V came to 3 bases and at J to 8 bases, leaving 10 bases not matched to a gene. The CDR3 is CASSYPTSGESHEQFF. The CDR3 nucleotides are TGCGCCAGCAGCTACCCGACTAGCGGGGAAAGTCATGAGCAGTTCTTC.

The chain joins TRBV10-3 to TRBJ1-3; TRBD1 aligns across 10 bases. The CDR3 length is 17 residues. Germline V gene lookup returns CDR1 ENHRY and CDR2 SYGVKD. V shed 4 bases, J shed 0 bases, and the junction held 6 bases outside the gene matches. Here the CDR3 DNA reads TGTGCCATCAGTGGCGACAGGGGGCACAGCTCTGGAAACACCATATATTTT. It specifies CAISGDRGHSSGNTIYF.